These T cell receptor beta chains were read from a single sample in a study of blood T cells in healthy people across ages. One entry per CDR3 protein, called by TCRdb with MiXCR from the 5' RACE reads. The data show roughly 1,500,000 distinct CDR3 sequences, around 36% seen once. Sequencing was carried out using blood. All receptors come from a woman aged 30 to 39 in good health. Each CDR3 is given with its conserved first and last residue. D genes are given only for firm matches. Only some rows state a clone size, as once, few, many or a class for expanded clones.

d_gene: NA
abundance: few
v_gene: TRBV20-1
j_gene: TRBJ2-1
CDR3nt: TGCAGTGCTCAGGACGGTTACAATGAGCAGTTCTTC
CDR3aa: CSAQDGYNEQFF

d_gene: TRBD2
abundance: NA
v_gene: TRBV20-1
j_gene: TRBJ2-7
CDR3nt: TGCAGTGCTAGAGAAGCCGGAGTGTTAGCGGGGGACGAGCAGTACTTC
CDR3aa: CSAREAGVLAGDEQYF

d_gene: TRBD1
abundance: NA
v_gene: TRBV4-1
j_gene: TRBJ1-5
CDR3nt: TGCGCCAGCAGCCAGACAGGGGGCAGGAGTAGCAATCAGCCCCAGCATTTT
CDR3aa: CASSQTGGRSSNQPQHF

d_gene: NA
abundance: few
v_gene: TRBV9
j_gene: TRBJ1-4
CDR3nt: TGTGCCAGCAGCGTAGACCCAACTAATGAAAAACTGTTTTTT
CDR3aa: CASSVDPTNEKLFF

d_gene: NA
abundance: few
v_gene: TRBV7-9
j_gene: TRBJ2-7
CDR3nt: TGTGCCAGCAGCTTAGTAACTCCGGCAGGGGAGCAGTACTTC
CDR3aa: CASSLVTPAGEQYF

d_gene: TRBD1
abundance: NA
v_gene: TRBV5-1
j_gene: TRBJ1-4
CDR3nt: TGCGCCAGCAGAACAGGGGGAATTAATGAAAAACTGTTTTTT
CDR3aa: CASRTGGINEKLFF

d_gene: NA
abundance: NA
v_gene: TRBV6-6
j_gene: TRBJ1-2
CDR3nt: TGTGCCAGCAGTATCCGACAGATGGATGGCTACACCTTC
CDR3aa: CASSIRQMDGYTF

d_gene: TRBD2
abundance: few
v_gene: TRBV19
j_gene: TRBJ2-1
CDR3nt: TGTGCCAGTAGACGACAACTAGCGGGGGGGAACAATGAGCAGTTCTTC
CDR3aa: CASRRQLAGGNNEQFF

d_gene: TRBD2
abundance: few
v_gene: TRBV4-2
j_gene: TRBJ2-7
CDR3nt: TGTGCCAGCAGCCAAGAGTTCTCGGCGGGGGGAAACTACGAGCAGTACTTC
CDR3aa: CASSQEFSAGGNYEQYF

d_gene: NA
abundance: NA
v_gene: TRBV5-1
j_gene: TRBJ2-1
CDR3nt: TGCGCCAGCAGCTTGGTCCCGGGAAGCGCTTCCTACAATGAGCAGTTCTTC
CDR3aa: CASSLVPGSASYNEQFF

d_gene: NA
abundance: NA
v_gene: TRBV24-1
j_gene: TRBJ2-5
CDR3nt: TGTGCCACCAGTGATTTCCGGGCAGGAGAGAGGACCCAGTACTTC
CDR3aa: CATSDFRAGERTQYF

d_gene: NA
abundance: NA
v_gene: TRBV7-2
j_gene: TRBJ2-3
CDR3nt: TGTGCCAGCAGCCTTCAAACCCGACCAGTTCCCGATACGCAGTATTTT
CDR3aa: CASSLQTRPVPDTQYF

d_gene: TRBD2
abundance: NA
v_gene: TRBV18
j_gene: TRBJ2-5
CDR3nt: TGTGCCAGCTCACCACCTCATCGGACTAGCCGCGAGACCCAGTACTTC
CDR3aa: CASSPPHRTSRETQYF

d_gene: NA
abundance: few
v_gene: TRBV25-1
j_gene: TRBJ2-5
CDR3nt: TGTGCCAGCAGTGCAAGGACAATCCAAGAGACCCAGTACTTC
CDR3aa: CASSARTIQETQYF

d_gene: TRBD1
abundance: few
v_gene: TRBV12-3/TRBV12-4
j_gene: TRBJ2-5
CDR3nt: TGTGCCAGCCCAGGGGGCGAGACGGAGACCCAGTACTTC
CDR3aa: CASPGGETETQYF

d_gene: NA
abundance: few
v_gene: TRBV5-5
j_gene: TRBJ1-4
CDR3nt: TGTGCCAGCAGCTTGTCAGGGAGGAAAACGAATATCGAAAAACTGTTTTTT
CDR3aa: CASSLSGRKTNIEKLFF

d_gene: NA
abundance: many
v_gene: TRBV7-9
j_gene: TRBJ2-2
CDR3nt: TGTGCCAGCAGCCCCGGCCCGACCGGGGAGCTGTTTTTT
CDR3aa: CASSPGPTGELFF

d_gene: TRBD2
abundance: NA
v_gene: TRBV20-1
j_gene: TRBJ2-1
CDR3nt: TGCAGTGCCCCGGTAGCGGGAGGGTATGAGCAGTGCTTC
CDR3aa: CSAPVAGGYEQCF

d_gene: NA
abundance: many
v_gene: TRBV15
j_gene: TRBJ2-1
CDR3nt: TGTGCCACCAGCAGGGGATACCCCCCGGACGATGAGCAGTTCTTC
CDR3aa: CATSRGYPPDDEQFF

d_gene: NA
abundance: once
v_gene: TRBV12-3/TRBV12-4
j_gene: TRBJ1-2
CDR3nt: TGTGCCAGCAGTCTCGGGATCGCAGGCGTTGGTGGCTACACCTTC
CDR3aa: CASSLGIAGVGGYTF

d_gene: TRBD2
abundance: NA
v_gene: TRBV7-9
j_gene: TRBJ2-4
CDR3nt: TGTGCCAGCAGCTTAGATTTCGGACAGAAAGCGGGGGTAGCCAAAAACATTCAGTACTTC
CDR3aa: CASSLDFGQKAGVAKNIQYF

d_gene: NA
abundance: NA
v_gene: TRBV20-1
j_gene: TRBJ2-7
CDR3nt: TGCAGTGCTAGAGATCTTAGACAGGGAGGTTCCTACGAGCAGTACTTC
CDR3aa: CSARDLRQGGSYEQYF